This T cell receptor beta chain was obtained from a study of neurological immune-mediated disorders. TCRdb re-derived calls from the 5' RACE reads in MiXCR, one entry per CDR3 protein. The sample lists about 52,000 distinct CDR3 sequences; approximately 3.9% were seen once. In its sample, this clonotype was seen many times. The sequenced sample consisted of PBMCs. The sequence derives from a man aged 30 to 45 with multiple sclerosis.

CDR3 sequence (DNA): TGTGCCAGCAGCGTAGGAGGGGGGGGTGGACAGCCCCAGCATTTT. Translation gives CASSVGGGGGQPQHF. The rearrangement links TRBV9 to TRBJ1-5, with D tentatively TRBD1 (6 bases). Trimming cost V 0 bases and J 7 bases, with 14 bases left between them. Germline values: CDR1 SGDLS, CDR2 YYNGEE. The CDR3 extends over 15 amino acids.